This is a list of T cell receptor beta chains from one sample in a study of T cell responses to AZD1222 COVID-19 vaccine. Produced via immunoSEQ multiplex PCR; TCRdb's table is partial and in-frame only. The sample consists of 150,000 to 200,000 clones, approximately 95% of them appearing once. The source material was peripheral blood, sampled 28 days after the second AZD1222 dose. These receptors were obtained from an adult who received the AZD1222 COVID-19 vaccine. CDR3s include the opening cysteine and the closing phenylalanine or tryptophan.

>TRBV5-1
CASSLGGGSDTQYF
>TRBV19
CASSTGQAGNTIYF
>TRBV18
CASSPYWGTEAFF
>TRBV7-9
CASSLGGSTEAFF
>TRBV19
CASSRGDIGGGYTF
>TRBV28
CASRTGVIYGYTF
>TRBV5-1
CASSPTGPGQETQYF
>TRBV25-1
CASSLRSGNTIYF
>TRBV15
CATKTARGYGYTF
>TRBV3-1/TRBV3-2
CASSRGTSGGETQYF
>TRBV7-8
CAGSSFGGGVNTEAFF
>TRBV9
CASSAPGGTEAFF
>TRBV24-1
CATSDPGQGNEQFF
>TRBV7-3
CASSSTRGEQYF
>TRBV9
CASSVWDRTFYEQYF
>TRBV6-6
CASSYSTRGTQPQHF
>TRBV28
CASRASYNSPLHF
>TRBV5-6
CASSLVAWGQSLGNTIYF
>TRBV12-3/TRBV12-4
CASTPDRYQPQHF
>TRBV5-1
CASSLEGRGRTDTQYF
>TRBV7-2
CASSSTGFEVLGGYTF
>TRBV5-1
CASSLDDGNYGYTF
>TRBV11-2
CASSETSGGERTGELFF
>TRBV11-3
CASSLMKETEAFF
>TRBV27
CASSSPGTGNTEAFF
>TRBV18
CASSPTSGGPTSPQHF
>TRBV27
CASSPSGYGYTF
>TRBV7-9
CASSEDMGYNEQFF
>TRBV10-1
CASSEQGNQPQHF
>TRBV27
CASSPAGSNQPQHF
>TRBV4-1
CASSPGTFSYEQYF
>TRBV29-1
CSAQGSLGQPQHF
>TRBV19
CASSRRQDDTEAFF
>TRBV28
CAGTGPNLSPLHF
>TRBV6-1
CASSYTHDNYGYTF
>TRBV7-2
CASSSRDFNQPQHF
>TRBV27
CASSRQGAYEQYF
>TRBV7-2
CASSAGILAGGPDTQYF
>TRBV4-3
CASSQDYGGGLTDTQYF